This TCR beta chain was obtained from a study of CD8 T cells in Susac syndrome. Trimming cost V 5 bases and J 11 bases, with 15 bases left between them. This CDR3 comprises 12 residues. Germline V gene lookup returns CDR1 MDHEN and CDR2 SYDVKM. Sequencing of TCR beta was carried out in blood CD8+ and CD4+ T cells. Negative isolation yielded the CD8+ and CD4+ T cells, while FACS enriched the TEMRA cells. The authors reverse transcribed about 0.5 to 1 ug RNA with random hexamers. Amplification of TCR beta CDR3 across 54 Vbeta and 13 Jbeta was performed with immunoSEQ multiplex PCR. Using its own MiXCR run on the immunoSEQ multiplex PCR reads, TCRdb lists one record per CDR3 protein. This sample has some 260,000 distinct CDR3 sequences; around 93% occur once, and the top ten carry about 0.07%.

The sample taken for sequencing was CD4+ T cells from PBMCs. This chain connects TRBV28 to TRBJ1-1, with D maybe TRBD1 (6 bases). This receptor was identified in a human donor with multiple sclerosis. The CDR3 loop is CASSTQQGRAFF. CDR3 nucleotide sequence: TGTGCCAGCAGTACACAACAGGGACGGGCTTTCTTT.